The 2 T cell receptor beta chains in this list originate from one sample, sequenced in a study of T cell responses to AZD1222 COVID-19 vaccine. The data were produced by immunoSEQ multiplex PCR, yet TCRdb's version contains in-frame clones alone and is incomplete. The table includes around 150,000 clones, 80% to 95% detected once. This specimen consisted of peripheral blood, obtained 28 days after the second AZD1222 dose. Receptors originate from an adult who received the AZD1222 COVID-19 vaccine.

V usage is TRBV5-1 and J usage is TRBJ1-1; maybe TRBD1 (5 bases). The CDR3 spans 17 residues. Germline V gene lookup returns CDR1 SGHRS and CDR2 YFSETQ. With 2 bases removed from V and 0 bases from J, the gap between germline ends came to 17 bases. The CDR3 loop is CASSLGTTTIMNTEAFF. For the CDR3, the DNA is TGCGCCAGCAGCTTAGGGACCACGACGATTATGAACACTGAAGCTTTCTTT.

The sample holds one count of this clone. The V and J genes are TRBV2 and TRBJ1-5; D remains unclear. Germline V gene data show CDR1 as SNHLY and CDR2 as FYNNEI. This CDR3 is 13 amino acids long. The ends were cut back, 6 bases at V and 6 bases at J, with 12 bases in the middle. CDR3 in amino acids: CASRAGYSQPQHF. The CDR3 DNA reads TGTGCCAGCAGGGCTGGCTACAGTCAGCCCCAGCATTTT.